This entry lists 4 T cell receptor beta chains sequenced from one sample in a study of monozygotic twins with inflammatory bowel disease. TCRdb reprocessed the 5' RACE reads; each CDR3 protein has one entry and no DNA is given. Its clone listing holds fewer than 550,000 distinct CDR3 sequences. Sequencing used blood. The receptors were gathered from a human donor with ulcerative colitis or Crohn's disease, or a healthy co-twin of an affected twin (not recorded which).

V is TRBV28 and J is TRBJ2-5; absent DNA, TCRdb's TRBD1 call cannot be checked. Germline lookup yields CDR1 MDHEN and CDR2 SYDVKM. The CDR3 runs to 13 residues. The CDR3 spells CASSFRGRETQYF.

This chain connects TRBV7-2 to TRBJ2-5. The germline V gene has CDR1 SGHTA and CDR2 FQGNSA. The CDR3 contains 15 residues. CDR3 sequence: CASRPGEFTQETQYF.

The chain recombines TRBV5-6 with TRBJ2-4; lacking DNA, the TRBD1 call made by TCRdb goes unchecked. The CDR3 length is 14 residues. The V gene's germline CDR1 is SGHDT and CDR2 YYEEEE. The CDR3 loop is CASSSGQGVNIQYF.

The chain couples TRBV4-3 to TRBJ1-4; the TCRdb D gene call, TRBD1, has no DNA to confirm it. The CDR3 runs 14 residues. Germline CDR1 is LGHNA and CDR2 is YSLEER. CDR3 protein: CASSLDRGDEKLFF.